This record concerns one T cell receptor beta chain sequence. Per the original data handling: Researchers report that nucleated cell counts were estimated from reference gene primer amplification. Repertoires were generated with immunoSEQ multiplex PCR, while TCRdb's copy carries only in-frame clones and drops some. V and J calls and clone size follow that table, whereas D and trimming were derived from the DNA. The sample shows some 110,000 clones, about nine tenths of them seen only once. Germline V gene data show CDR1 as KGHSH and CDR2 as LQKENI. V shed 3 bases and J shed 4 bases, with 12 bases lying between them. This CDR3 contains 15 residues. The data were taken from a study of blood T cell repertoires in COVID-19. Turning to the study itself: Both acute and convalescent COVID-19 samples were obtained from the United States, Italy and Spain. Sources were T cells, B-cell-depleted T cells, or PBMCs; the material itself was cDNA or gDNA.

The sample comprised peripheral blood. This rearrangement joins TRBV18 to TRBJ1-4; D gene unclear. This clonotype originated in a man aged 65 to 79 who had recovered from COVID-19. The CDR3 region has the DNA TGTGCCAGCTCACCTCGTCAGGCTATTAATGAAAAACTGTTTTTT. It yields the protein CASSPRQAINEKLFF.